These 24 T cell receptor beta chains originate from one sample sequenced in a study of lymphopenia after photon versus proton radiotherapy. Some clones are missing from TCRdb's copy, which holds only in-frame ones; the method was immunoSEQ multiplex PCR. The sample records about 68,000 clones, approximately 91% being singletons. The sequenced sample was peripheral blood, obtained from a patient treated with photon-based radiotherapy. The receptors originated from a woman aged 70 to 79 with pancreatic cancer.

V usage is TRBV2 and J usage is TRBJ2-1; the D gene is possibly TRBD2 (5 bases). With 1 base removed from V and 3 bases from J, the gap between germline ends came to 10 bases. Germline loops: CDR1 SNHLY, CDR2 FYNNEI. The CDR3 runs 15 residues. CDR3 region: CASSEEGASYNEQFF. CDR3 sequence (DNA): TGTGCCAGCAGTGAAGAGGGAGCTAGCTACAATGAGCAGTTCTTC. Full variable domain (missing parts from reference TRBV2 and TRBJ2-1): EPEVTQTPSHQVTQMGQEVILRCVPISNHLYFYWYRQILGQKVEFLVSFYNNEISEKSEIFDDQFSVERPDGSNFTLKIRSTKLEDSAMYFCASSEEGASYNEQFFGPGTRLTVL.

V and J are TRBV19 and TRBJ2-1, with TRBD2 matching over 9 bases. Germline values: CDR1 LNHDA, CDR2 SQIVND (reference sequence). This CDR3 is 16 amino acids long. J gave up 4 bases and V 5 bases, and 9 bases lay outside the gene matches. CDR3 loop: CASSPAGSGSYNEQFF. CDR3 DNA: TGTGCCAGTAGTCCCGCGGGTAGCGGGAGTTACAATGAGCAGTTCTTC. The complete variable domain, with remaining parts taken from reference TRBV19 and TRBJ2-1, reads DGGITQSPKYLFRKEGQNVTLSCEQNLNHDAMYWYRQDPGQGLRLIYYSQIVNDFQKGDIAEGYSVSREKKESFPLTVTSAQKNPTAFYLCASSPAGSGSYNEQFFGPGTRLTVL.

The V gene is TRBV4-2, the J gene TRBJ2-2; TRBD2 matches at 10 bases. V shed 2 bases and J 6 bases; nucleotides not matched to a gene: 3. Germline V gives CDR1 LGHNA, CDR2 YNFKEQ. The CDR3 contains 15 residues. CDR3 sequence: CASSQQTSGPGELFF. The CDR3 nucleotides read TGTGCCAGCAGCCAACAGACTAGCGGGCCCGGGGAGCTGTTTTTT.

In this sample, this clone turned up a few times. The chain carries TRBV10-3 and TRBJ2-7, with a tentative D call TRBD1 (6 bases). Germline lookup yields CDR1 ENHRY and CDR2 SYGVKD. Trimming removed 10 bases at V and 2 bases at J, with 15 bases between. This CDR3 contains 13 residues. For the CDR3, the DNA is TGTGCCACCCGTCCCGGGACAACCTACGAGCAGTACTTC. Its translation: CATRPGTTYEQYF.

The chain carries TRBV4-1 and TRBJ2-5; TRBD2 agrees at 8 bases. J gave up 1 base and V 6 bases, and 10 bases lay outside the gene matches. This CDR3 contains 16 residues. CDR1 is MGHRA and CDR2 is YSYEKL in the germline V gene. The CDR3 loop reads CASRITETSGQETQYF. The DNA of the CDR3 is TGCGCCAGCAGGATCACTGAAACTAGCGGCCAAGAGACCCAGTACTTC.

V and J are TRBV5-1 and TRBJ2-3; 9 bases map to TRBD2. The CDR3 extends over 17 amino acids. V lost 5 bases and J lost 2; bases outside the gene matches: 12. Germline CDR1 is SGHRS and CDR2 is YFSETQ. The CDR3 nucleotides read TGCGCCAGCAGTTGGCTACGGCTAGCGGGGATCACAGATACGCAGTATTTT. Its protein product is CASSWLRLAGITDTQYF.

The rearrangement uses TRBV6-5 and TRBJ1-1; tentatively, D is TRBD1 (6 bases). The CDR3 is made up of 15 amino acids. CDR1 MNHEY and CDR2 SVGAGI come from the germline V gene. Trimming shortened V by 0 bases and J by 1 base, and 9 bases separated the two germline ends. In DNA form, the CDR3 reads TGTGCCAGCAGTTACTCGACAGGAACGAACACTGAAGCTTTCTTT. It yields the protein CASSYSTGTNTEAFF.

This chain's CDR3 is CASSVERGLAGGPGAGELFF. The CDR3 DNA is TGTGCCAGCAGCGTAGAAAGGGGACTAGCGGGAGGGCCGGGGGCCGGGGAGCTGTTTTTT. The genes are TRBV9 and TRBJ2-2; TRBD2 matches at 16 bases. CDR3 length: 20 amino acids. Germline V gene data show CDR1 as SGDLS and CDR2 as YYNGEE. V trimming: 0 bases; J trimming: 6 bases; junction bases outside the gene matches: 11. The whole variable domain, remainder taken from reference TRBV9 and TRBJ2-2, is DSGVTQTPKHLITATGQRVTLRCSPRSGDLSVYWYQQSLDQGLQFLIQYYNGEERAKGNILERFSAQQFPDLHSELNLSSLELGDSALYFCASSVERGLAGGPGAGELFFGEGSRLTVL.

CDR3 amino acids: CASREVTGNTEAFF. In DNA form, the CDR3 reads TGTGCCAGCAGGGAGGTGACAGGGAACACTGAAGCTTTCTTT. This chain connects TRBV6-5 to TRBJ1-1; a possible D gene is TRBD1 (6 bases). The germline gives CDR1 MNHEY, CDR2 SVGAGI. This CDR3 region has 14 residues. V was trimmed by 6 bases and J by 1 base, leaving 12 bases between them.

The rearrangement uses TRBV19 and TRBJ2-7; weak D call: TRBD1 (6 bases). This CDR3 comprises 13 residues. Germline lookup yields CDR1 LNHDA and CDR2 SQIVND (reference sequence). Trimming left V 8 bases short and J 2 bases short, with 13 bases between. The CDR3 region is CASGPGQTYEQYF. CDR3 coding DNA: TGTGCCAGTGGTCCGGGACAAACCTACGAGCAGTACTTC.

The chain has TRBV6-5 and TRBJ1-1; D is unresolved. Per germline, CDR1 MNHEY and CDR2 SVGAGI. The length of the CDR3 is 13 residues. V was clipped by 5 bases and J by 1 base, with 8 bases between them. This CDR3 reads CASSSNPNTEAFF. Written as DNA, the CDR3 is TGTGCCAGCAGTAGTAACCCGAACACTGAAGCTTTCTTT.

The table lists this clone with a count of one. CDR3 loop: CASSFGGSANEKLFF. CDR3 DNA: TGTGCCAGCAGCTTCGGAGGGTCCGCTAATGAAAAACTGTTTTTT. The chain couples TRBV5-6 to TRBJ1-4; D not certain. This CDR3 has 15 amino acids. The germline V gene encodes CDR1 SGHDT and CDR2 YYEEEE. Trimming left V 2 bases short and J 3 bases short, with 11 bases between.

The CDR3 protein is CASSDSPTGAGYEQYF. As DNA, the CDR3 is TGTGCCAGCAGTGACTCCCCGACAGGGGCCGGCTACGAGCAGTACTTC. This rearrangement joins TRBV6-4 to TRBJ2-7, with 8 positions matching TRBD1. The V gene's germline CDR1 is MRHNA and CDR2 SNTAGT. The CDR3 extends over 16 amino acids. The V and J ends lost 0 bases and 3 bases, in that order; junction bases with no gene match: 7.

As DNA, the CDR3 is TGTGCCAGCAGCTTTAGCCGGACCCCCAATGAGCAGTTCTTC. Translation: CASSFSRTPNEQFF. This sequence joins TRBV7-3 and TRBJ2-1; D remains unclear. V dropped 3 bases and J dropped 6 bases, with 12 bases sitting between them. Germline V gene data show CDR1 as SGHTA and CDR2 as FQGTGA. This CDR3 is built from 14 residues. Complete variable domain (other parts from reference TRBV7-3 and TRBJ2-1): GAGVSQTPSNKVTEKGKYVELRCDPISGHTALYWYRQSLGQGPEFLIYFQGTGAADDSGLPNDRFFAVRPEGSVSTLKIQRTERGDSAVYLCASSFSRTPNEQFFGPGTRLTVL.

This clone is a singleton in its sample. J is TRBJ2-1 and V is TRBV30, with a possible D match to TRBD2 (5 bases). Germline CDR1 is GTSNPN and CDR2 is SVGIG (reference sequence). This CDR3 region has 14 residues. Trimming stripped 6 bases from V and 0 bases from J, with 12 bases between. CDR3 loop: CACRTGSSYNEQFF. DNA of the CDR3: TGTGCCTGTCGGACTGGAAGCTCCTACAATGAGCAGTTCTTC.

The chain joins TRBV5-4 to TRBJ2-5, with D perhaps matching TRBD1 or TRBD2 (6 bases each). Germline V gene data show CDR1 as SGHNT and CDR2 as YYREEE (reference sequence). V was shortened by 0 bases and J by 5 bases, with 14 bases between the two germline ends. The CDR3 covers 15 residues. DNA of the CDR3: TGTGCCAGCAGCTTGGCACAGGGAGGAGGGGAGACCCAGTACTTC. Its translation is CASSLAQGGGETQYF.

The sample holds one count of this clone. The chain employs TRBV4-3 and TRBJ2-1, with no clear D. Germline V lookup: CDR1 LGHNA, CDR2 YSLEER. Deletions cut 0 bases from V and 0 bases from J, with 15 bases between. This CDR3 spans 18 amino acids. CDR3: CASSQDSMGFSSYNEQFF. The CDR3 nucleotides are TGCGCCAGCAGCCAAGATTCCATGGGCTTCAGCTCCTACAATGAGCAGTTCTTC.

This chain uses TRBV11-1 with TRBJ2-5; the D call may be TRBD1 or TRBD2 (5 bases each). The CDR3 spans 14 residues. The germline V gene encodes CDR1 SGHAT and CDR2 FQDESV (reference sequence). The V end lost 3 bases, the J end lost 5 bases, and 13 bases lay between the germline ends. The CDR3 region is CASSLLGVRETQYF. The CDR3 DNA follows: TGTGCCAGCAGCTTGCTGGGGGTCCGGGAGACCCAGTACTTC.

This sequence joins TRBV6-5 and TRBJ1-2, with TRBD1 as a possible D gene (6 bases). The CDR3 runs to 14 residues. Germline V CDR1 and CDR2: MNHEY, SVGAGI. V was pared by 2 bases and J by 8 bases, with 15 bases between. CDR3 bases: TGTGCCAGCAGTTACCGGACAGCGAGAGGAGGCTACACCTTC. Amino acid sequence: CASSYRTARGGYTF.

The chain couples TRBV25-1 to TRBJ2-1, with a tentative D call TRBD1 (5 bases). Germline V lookup: CDR1 MGHDK, CDR2 SYGVNS. Trimming took 4 bases from V and 3 from J, leaving 13 bases between them. The CDR3 is made up of 15 amino acids. The CDR3 bases are TGTGCCAGCAGTGCGGACAATGGACGCTACAATGAGCAGTTCTTC. Residues: CASSADNGRYNEQFF.

The CDR3 region is CASSYPGGREGETQYF. The CDR3 nucleotides read TGTGCCAGCAGCTACCCTGGCGGGAGGGAAGGAGAGACCCAGTACTTC. This rearrangement joins TRBV5-6 to TRBJ2-5; 9 bases are shared with TRBD2. J was trimmed by 4 bases and V by 3 bases; bases with no gene match: 10. This CDR3 contains 16 residues. Germline V gene data show CDR1 as SGHDT and CDR2 as YYEEEE.

The gene calls are TRBV5-5 and TRBJ2-7, with a weak D call TRBD2 (6 bases). The V gene's germline CDR1 is SGHKS and CDR2 YYEKEE (reference sequence). The CDR3 consists of 14 residues. The ends were cut back, 4 bases at V and 4 bases at J, with 15 bases in the middle. The CDR3 DNA reads as TGTGCCAGCAGCCCTGGGGGGATTTCTTACGAGCAGTACTTC. It yields the protein CASSPGGISYEQYF.

The CDR3 DNA follows: TGTGCCAGCAGCTTGGGGGGGCCGGGCACCAATGAGCAGTTCTTC. Translated: CASSLGGPGTNEQFF. This chain connects TRBV5-4 to TRBJ2-1; a weak D match, TRBD1 (6 bases). Germline CDR1 is SGHNT and CDR2 is YYREEE (reference sequence). CDR3 length: 15 amino acids. V was cut by 0 bases and J by 6 bases, with 13 bases left in between.

The chain recombines TRBV19 with TRBJ2-1; 7 bases fit TRBD1. The CDR3 is made up of 14 amino acids. Germline V lookup: CDR1 LNHDA, CDR2 SQIVND (reference sequence). The trim removed 5 bases at V and 7 bases at J, leaving 8 bases unmatched. CDR3 amino acids: CASSHRDRPNEQFF. CDR3 sequence (DNA): TGTGCCAGTAGTCACCGGGACAGACCTAATGAGCAGTTCTTC.